Below are 22 T cell receptor beta chains sequenced from a single sample in a study of blood T cell repertoires in COVID-19. Repertoires were generated with immunoSEQ multiplex PCR, while TCRdb's copy carries only in-frame clones and drops some. The sample lists 200,000 or so clones, about nine tenths seen once, with roughly 2.5% in the top ten. Specimen: PBMCs or T cells enriched from blood (not recorded which). Receptors originate from a woman in her 40s with acute COVID-19.

The chain joins TRBV18 to TRBJ1-2, with 9 bases lining up with TRBD1. Trimming at V came to 2 bases and at J to 4 bases, leaving 5 bases not matched to a gene. Germline CDR1 KGHSH, CDR2 LQKENI. This CDR3 is 15 amino acids long. This chain's CDR3 is CASSPTTDRGYGYTF. The DNA for the CDR3 is TGTGCCAGCTCACCAACGACGGACAGGGGCTATGGCTACACCTTC.

The chain joins TRBV21-1 to TRBJ1-2. TRBV21-1 is classified as a pseudogene. The CDR3 spans 14 residues. The CDR3 DNA reads TGTGCCAGCAGCAAAAGGGACTTCATCGGCCCCTACACCTTC. Protein: CASSKRDFIGPYTF.

CDR3 bases: TGTGCCAGCAGCCTGCAACTCCGGACTGGGCGGGGGGCAAGAGGAAGCGAGCAGTACTTC. Protein product: CASSLQLRTGRGARGSEQYF. This rearrangement joins TRBV5-5 to TRBJ2-7; 8 positions agree with TRBD2. The CDR3 has 20 residues. CDR1 is SGHKS and CDR2 is YYEKEE in the germline V gene (reference sequence). V was clipped by 4 bases and J by 6 bases; unmatched bases: 27.

The chain carries TRBV5-1 and TRBJ2-5, with D hard to call. The CDR3 runs to 14 residues. Trimming shortened V by 0 bases and J by 0 bases, and 6 bases separated the two germline ends. Per germline, CDR1 SGHRS and CDR2 YFSETQ. CDR3 DNA: TGCGCCAGCAGCTTGGTCCCCGACCAAGAGACCCAGTACTTC. Translated, it gives CASSLVPDQETQYF.

V is TRBV3-1 (or the pseudogene TRBV3-2) and J is TRBJ2-3, with 7 positions matching TRBD2. The CDR3 spans 12 residues. From germline, CDR1 is LGHDT and CDR2 YNNKEL (reference sequence). V was pared by 1 base and J by 8 bases, with 0 bases of the junction left unmatched. The CDR3 DNA follows: TGTGCCAGCAGCCAAGGGGGGGGTACGCAGTATTTT. Residues: CASSQGGGTQYF.

The chain employs TRBV2 and TRBJ1-5; tentatively, D is TRBD1 (6 bases). The CDR3 is 14 amino acids. Trimming cost V 3 bases and J 7 bases, with 13 bases left between them. The germline gives CDR1 SNHLY, CDR2 FYNNEI. The CDR3 loop is CASSDRGSGQPQHF. CDR3 DNA sequence: TGTGCCAGCAGTGACAGGGGATCGGGACAGCCCCAGCATTTT.

This clone was recorded a few times. V and J are TRBV29-1 and TRBJ1-1; TRBD1 matches 12 bases. Germline CDR1 reads SQVTM; CDR2 reads ANQGSEA. The ends lost 4 bases at V and 2 bases at J; junction bases unmatched: 5. The CDR3 has 15 amino acids. The CDR3 sequence is CSVATGTGGNTEAFF. In DNA form, the CDR3 reads TGCAGCGTTGCCACCGGGACAGGGGGCAACACTGAAGCTTTCTTT.

The chain has TRBV28 and TRBJ2-2; 10 bases are a match to TRBD1. The germline CDR1 and CDR2 sequences are MDHEN and SYDVKM. After removal of 6 bases from V and 8 bases from J, the junction contained 6 bases not matched to a gene. The CDR3 consists of 14 residues. The CDR3 is CASSPDRGPGELFF. CDR3 nucleotide sequence: TGTGCCAGCAGCCCAGACAGGGGGCCAGGGGAGCTGTTTTTT.

CDR3 loop: CASSGLQNYQETQYF. The CDR3 DNA follows: TGTGCCAGTAGTGGCCTACAGAATTACCAAGAGACCCAGTACTTC. This chain joins TRBV19 and TRBJ2-5; no firm D call. This CDR3 has 15 amino acids. V lost 5 bases and J lost 0, with 13 bases in between. Germline lookup yields CDR1 LNHDA and CDR2 SQIVND (reference sequence).

This rearrangement joins TRBV9 to TRBJ1-6; the D is unclear. This CDR3 comprises 13 residues. Looked up from germline, CDR1 is SGDLS and CDR2 is YYNGEE. The V end lost 3 bases, the J end lost 11 bases, and 12 bases lay between the germline ends. DNA for the CDR3: TGTGCCAGCAGCGCCAGACAAGATACACCCCTCCACTTT. As protein: CASSARQDTPLHF.

CDR3 residues: CASKTSRDRGRSTEAFF. The CDR3 DNA sequence: TGTGCCAGCAAGACGTCCCGGGACAGGGGGCGGTCAACTGAAGCTTTCTTT. This chain connects TRBV3-1 (or the pseudogene TRBV3-2) to TRBJ1-1; 12 nucleotides align to TRBD1. Germline V gene lookup returns CDR1 LGHDT and CDR2 YNNKEL (reference sequence). V lost 7 bases to trimming and J lost 5 bases; unmatched junction nucleotides: 14. This CDR3 is 17 amino acids long.

V gene TRBV2 combines with J gene TRBJ1-3; 7 nucleotides align to TRBD1. Trimming took 6 bases from V and 0 from J; bases not matched to a gene: 14. The CDR3 totals 18 residues. CDR1 SNHLY and CDR2 FYNNEI come from the germline V gene. For the CDR3, the DNA is TGTGCCAGCAGACGACAGGGTGGAAGGGCACCCTCTGGAAACACCATATATTTT. This gives the protein CASRRQGGRAPSGNTIYF.

The gene calls are TRBV27 and TRBJ1-1; the D is unclear. Germline CDR1 is MNHEY and CDR2 is SMNVEV (reference sequence). The CDR3 totals 13 residues. V lost 2 bases and J 1 base, leaving 5 bases between the germline ends. The CDR3, as DNA: TGTGCCAGCAGTTTACGGGGGAACACTGAAGCTTTCTTT. Translated: CASSLRGNTEAFF.

This chain joins TRBV18 and TRBJ1-1; D remains unclear. This CDR3 is 18 amino acids long. The germline V and J ends were trimmed by 0 bases and 4 bases, with 21 bases remaining between them. Germline V gene sequence: CDR1 KGHSH, CDR2 LQKENI. CDR3 DNA: TGTGCCAGCTCACCACCGGGCGGAGGGTGGACCCCGACCACTGAAGCTTTCTTT. Amino acid sequence: CASSPPGGGWTPTTEAFF.

This clone has just a few counts. This specimen includes other DNA sequences encoding the same CDR3. The J gene is TRBJ2-7, the V gene TRBV9; 11 nucleotides line up with TRBD1. Germline lookup yields CDR1 SGDLS and CDR2 YYNGEE. V was pared by 2 bases and J by 1 base, with 2 bases of the junction left unmatched. The CDR3 is 15 residues long. The CDR3 sequence: CASSVGTGGSYEQYF. The CDR3 DNA reads as TGTGCCAGCAGCGTCGGGACAGGGGGTTCCTACGAGCAGTACTTC.

The gene calls are TRBV5-4 and TRBJ1-4; D possibly corresponds to TRBD1 (6 bases). The length of the CDR3 is 15 residues. In germline, CDR1 is SGHNT, CDR2 YYREEE (reference sequence). The germline V and J ends were trimmed by 4 bases and 8 bases, with 18 bases remaining between them. The CDR3 spells CASSRTSGVGEKLFF. The CDR3 DNA reads TGTGCCAGCAGCCGGACCTCAGGGGTGGGAGAAAAACTGTTTTTT.

About this clone: Within the sample, other DNA sequences also encode this same CDR3. This chain uses TRBV12-3 or TRBV12-4 with TRBJ1-3; D uncertain. This CDR3 is 13 amino acids long. Trimming took 6 bases from V and 0 from J, leaving 6 bases between them. The CDR3 sequence is CASSLSSGNTIYF. CDR3 DNA sequence: TGTGCCAGCAGCCTGAGCTCTGGAAACACCATATATTTT.

This chain connects TRBV9 to TRBJ2-1, with D perhaps matching TRBD2 (5 bases). This CDR3 region has 15 residues. The ends were cut back, 0 bases at V and 6 bases at J, with 13 bases in the middle. CDR1 is SGDLS, CDR2 YYNGEE, per germline. CDR3 sequence: CASSVALVGANEQFF. The CDR3 DNA is TGTGCCAGCAGCGTAGCACTAGTCGGCGCCAATGAGCAGTTCTTC.

This clone appeared once. The genes are TRBV2 and TRBJ2-2; D unclear. Trimming shortened V by 6 bases and J by 5 bases, and 10 bases separated the two germline ends. The CDR3 is made up of 13 amino acids. Germline V lookup: CDR1 SNHLY, CDR2 FYNNEI. CDR3 coding DNA: TGTGCCAGCAGGGGCATGAAAACCGGGGAGCTGTTTTTT. The encoded protein is CASRGMKTGELFF.

The genes are TRBV2 and TRBJ1-5; weak D call: TRBD1 (5 bases). CDR1 is SNHLY, CDR2 FYNNEI, per germline. V was trimmed by 3 bases and J by 4 bases, leaving 7 bases between them. The CDR3 covers 13 residues. The CDR3 sequence: CASSESGNQPQHF. The CDR3 nucleotides read TGTGCCAGCAGTGAGTCAGGGAATCAGCCCCAGCATTTT.

The rearrangement links TRBV5-6 to TRBJ2-4, with 7 bases that match TRBD2. CDR1 is SGHDT and CDR2 is YYEEEE in the germline V gene. This CDR3 has 16 residues. With V trimmed by 0 bases and J by 2 bases, 5 bases remained unmatched. The CDR3 sequence is CASSLALGGTKNIQYF. CDR3 DNA: TGTGCCAGCAGCTTGGCCCTCGGGGGGACCAAAAACATTCAGTACTTC.

The chain links TRBV24-1 to TRBJ1-5; TRBD1 matches at 8 bases. The CDR3 totals 14 residues. V was pared by 10 bases and J by 3 bases, with 7 bases of the junction left unmatched. Germline CDR1 reads KGHDR; CDR2 reads SFDVKD. In DNA form, the CDR3 reads TGTGCCACACAGGACAGGGATCCCAATCAGCCCCAGCATTTT. It codes for CATQDRDPNQPQHF.